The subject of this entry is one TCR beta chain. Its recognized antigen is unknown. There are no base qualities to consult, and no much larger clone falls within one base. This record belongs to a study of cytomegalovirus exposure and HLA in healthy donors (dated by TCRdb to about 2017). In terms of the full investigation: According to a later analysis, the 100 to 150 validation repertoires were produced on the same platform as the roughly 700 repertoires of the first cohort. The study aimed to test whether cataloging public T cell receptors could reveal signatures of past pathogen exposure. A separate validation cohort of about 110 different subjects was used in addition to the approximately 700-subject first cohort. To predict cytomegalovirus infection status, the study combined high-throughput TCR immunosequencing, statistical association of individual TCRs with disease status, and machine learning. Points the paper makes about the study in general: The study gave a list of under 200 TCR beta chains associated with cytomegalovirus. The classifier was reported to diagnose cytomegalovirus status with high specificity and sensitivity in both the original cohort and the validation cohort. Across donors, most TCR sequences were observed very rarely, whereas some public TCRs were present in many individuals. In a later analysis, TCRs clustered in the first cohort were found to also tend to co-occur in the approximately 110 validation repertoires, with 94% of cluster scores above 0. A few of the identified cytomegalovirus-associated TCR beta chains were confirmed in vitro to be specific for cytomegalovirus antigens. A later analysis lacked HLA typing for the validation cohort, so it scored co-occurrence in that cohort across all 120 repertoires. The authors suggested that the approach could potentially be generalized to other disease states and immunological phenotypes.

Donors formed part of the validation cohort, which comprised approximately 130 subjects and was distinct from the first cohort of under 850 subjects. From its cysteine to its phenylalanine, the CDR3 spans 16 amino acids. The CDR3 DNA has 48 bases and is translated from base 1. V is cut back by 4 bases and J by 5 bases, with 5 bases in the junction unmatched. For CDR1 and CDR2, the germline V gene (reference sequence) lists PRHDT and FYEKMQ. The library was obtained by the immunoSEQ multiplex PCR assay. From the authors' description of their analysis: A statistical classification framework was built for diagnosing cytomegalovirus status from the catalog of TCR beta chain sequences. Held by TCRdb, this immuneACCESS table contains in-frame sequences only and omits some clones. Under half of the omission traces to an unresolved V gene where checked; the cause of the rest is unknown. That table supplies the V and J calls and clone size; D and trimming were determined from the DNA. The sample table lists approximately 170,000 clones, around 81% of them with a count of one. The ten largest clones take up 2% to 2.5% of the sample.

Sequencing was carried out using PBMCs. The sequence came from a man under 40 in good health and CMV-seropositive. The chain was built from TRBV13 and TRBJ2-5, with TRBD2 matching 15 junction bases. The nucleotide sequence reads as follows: TGTGCCAGCAGCTCCGGACTAGCGGGGGGGCCGGAGACCCAGTACTTC. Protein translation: CASSSGLAGGPETQYF.